This TCR beta chain was captured in a study of blood T cell repertoires in COVID-19. Overall study: COVID-19 samples from acute and convalescent phases originated in the United States, Italy and Spain.

In the study's own analysis: Using reference gene primer amplification, nucleated cell counts were estimated. Only in-frame clones appear in the TCRdb table, and some are missing; sequencing was by immunoSEQ multiplex PCR. That table is the source of V, J and clone size, and D and trimming were worked out from the DNA. Of under 300,000 clones in the sample, about 87% were seen once. The study assigned cohorts using participant-reported clinical history. Sequenced input: PBMCs or T cells enriched from blood (not recorded which). The TCR was taken from a woman aged 35 to 49 with acute COVID-19.

The CDR3 is CASRGLALKENEQFF. CDR3 bases: TGTGCCAGCAGAGGACTAGCCCTAAAAGAGAATGAGCAGTTCTTC. The genes are TRBV19 and TRBJ2-1, with 8 bases aligning to TRBD2. CDR3 length equals 15 residues. The trim removed 9 bases at V and 7 bases at J, leaving 14 bases unmatched. Germline values: CDR1 LNHDA, CDR2 SQIVND (reference sequence).